Each of the 9 T cell receptor beta chains below was sequenced from the same sample in a study of blood T cell repertoires in COVID-19. The assay was immunoSEQ multiplex PCR, and TCRdb's table has in-frame clones only and misses some. This table holds 350,000 to 400,000 clones, 89% found once. Input material: PBMCs or T cells enriched from blood (not recorded which). The source is a woman in her twenties or thirties who had recovered from COVID-19.

This clone was observed once. CDR3: CASSQQGNEQYF. The CDR3 DNA sequence: TGTGCCAGCAGTCAACAGGGCAACGAGCAGTACTTC. The chain links TRBV12-3 or TRBV12-4 to TRBJ2-7; tentative D call: TRBD1 (6 bases). V was clipped by 5 bases and J by 5 bases, with 10 bases between them. This CDR3 comprises 12 residues.

V usage is TRBV28 and J usage is TRBJ2-7; 11 positions agree with TRBD2. CDR1 and CDR2 (germline): MDHEN, SYDVKM. The CDR3 totals 15 residues. V dropped 3 bases and J dropped 7; count of bases not matched to a gene: 8. Here the CDR3 reads CASSLFSGRAGEQYF. The CDR3 bases are TGTGCCAGCAGTTTGTTTAGCGGGAGGGCCGGGGAGCAGTACTTC.

V usage is TRBV6-5 and J usage is TRBJ1-6, with D tentatively TRBD1 (6 bases). The CDR3 extends over 14 amino acids. The V end was cut by 6 bases, the J end by 10 bases, with 16 bases between. CDR1 is MNHEY, CDR2 SVGAGI, per germline. CDR3 protein: CASRPRGLSSPLHF. As DNA, the CDR3 is TGTGCCAGCAGACCCAGGGGCTTAAGCTCACCCCTCCACTTT.

This clone appeared once. V and J are TRBV5-4 and TRBJ2-7, with 12 bases fitting TRBD1. Per the germline V gene, CDR1 is SGHNT and CDR2 is YYREEE (reference sequence). The CDR3 is 13 residues long. Trimming removed 3 bases from V and 11 bases from J; junction bases left unmatched: 6. Here the CDR3 reads CASSSRDRGLEYF. The DNA for the CDR3 is TGTGCCAGCAGCTCCCGGGACAGGGGGCTTGAGTACTTC.

The chain combines TRBV7-9 with TRBJ1-2; no clear D. The germline CDR1 and CDR2 sequences are SEHNR and FQNEAQ (reference sequence). The CDR3 sequence is 10 residues long. V lost 5 bases, J lost 6 bases, and 4 bases lay in between. CDR3 in DNA: TGTGCCAGCAGCGACAATGGCTACACCTTC. Protein sequence: CASSDNGYTF.

The J gene is TRBJ2-7, the V gene TRBV19; TRBD2 is a possible D gene (5 bases). Germline-derived CDR1 and CDR2 are LNHDA and SQIVND (reference sequence). Trimming cost V 5 bases and J 2 bases, with 16 bases left between them. The CDR3 is 15 residues long. Here the CDR3 DNA reads TGTGCCAGTAGTCCCACCGGGATATCCCCCTACGAGCAGTACTTC. Protein product: CASSPTGISPYEQYF.

This clone showed up just once. This chain uses TRBV10-3 with TRBJ1-2; TRBD1 is a possible D gene (5 bases). The CDR3 loop spans 13 amino acids. The V end lost 6 bases, the J end lost 8 bases, and 16 bases lay between the germline ends. Germline V lookup: CDR1 ENHRY, CDR2 SYGVKD. DNA of the CDR3: TGTGCCATCAGCTCTGACAGTCTGGGAGGCTACACCTTC. Its translation is CAISSDSLGGYTF.

The chain is built from TRBV18 and TRBJ2-5, with 8 bases lining up with TRBD2. Germline V gene lookup returns CDR1 KGHSH and CDR2 LQKENI. The CDR3 runs 14 residues. The V gene end was trimmed by 2 bases and the J gene end by 2 bases; junction bases not matched to a gene: 1. The CDR3 region is CASSPTSGQETQYF. The CDR3 nucleotides are TGTGCCAGCTCACCAACTAGCGGACAAGAGACCCAGTACTTC. Supplemented by reference TRBV18 and TRBJ2-5, the full variable domain reads NAGVMQNPRHLVRRRGQEARLRCSPMKGHSHVYWYRQLPEEGLKFMVYLQKENIIDESGMPKERFSAEFPKEGPSILRIQQVVRGDSAAYFCASSPTSGQETQYFGPGTRLLVL.

The rearrangement links TRBV12-2 to TRBJ2-7; the D segment call TRBD1 is taken from the table without a DNA check. TRBV12-2 is a documented pseudogene. The CDR3 runs to 15 residues. For the CDR3, the DNA is TGTGCAAGTCGCCAACTCAGGGTGGGCGCCTACGAGCAGTACTTC. It translates to CASRQLRVGAYEQYF.